The 17 T cell receptor beta chains presented below share a single source sample, sequenced in a study of blood T cell repertoires in COVID-19 (dated by TCRdb to about 2020). Receptor amplification or capture employed the immunoSEQ multiplex PCR assay. TCRdb retrieved this table from immuneACCESS and kept in-frame rearrangements only. Not all clones are present; in checked studies, unresolved V genes account for under half, and no reason is known for the remainder. The sample includes roughly 100,000 clones, with approximately 80% observed a single time. Roughly a tenth of the sample is taken by the ten largest. The sample comprised peripheral blood. The receptors originated from a woman aged 70-85 years with acute or convalescent COVID-19.

The rearrangement uses TRBV27 and TRBJ1-5; 8 bases agree with TRBD1. This CDR3 has 16 residues. J gave up 2 bases and V 5 bases, and 8 bases lay outside the gene matches. The germline V gene encodes CDR1 MNHEY and CDR2 SMNVEV (reference sequence). CDR3 DNA: TGTGCCAGCAGTCCGTGGACAGGGCTAGGCAATCAGCCCCAGCATTTT. This translates into CASSPWTGLGNQPQHF.

The chain uses TRBV5-6 and TRBJ1-3; D is undetermined. CDR1 is SGHDT, CDR2 YYEEEE, per germline. The CDR3 covers 12 residues. The germline V and J ends were trimmed by 4 bases and 7 bases, with 9 bases remaining between them. The DNA of the CDR3 is TGTGCCAGCAGCCGCCCGGGGAACACCATATATTTT. Its protein product is CASSRPGNTIYF.

The gene calls are TRBV6-1 and TRBJ2-5; the D is unclear. The CDR3 extends over 15 amino acids. Germline V gives CDR1 MNHNS, CDR2 SASEGT. Trimming took off 2 bases at V and 9 bases at J, with 19 bases between the two ends. CDR3 in amino acids: CASSENPSTRVAQYF. For the CDR3, the DNA is TGTGCCAGCAGTGAAAATCCCTCTACCCGGGTGGCCCAGTACTTC.

The rearrangement uses TRBV27 and TRBJ1-1; D gene unclear. Germline V gene sequence: CDR1 MNHEY, CDR2 SMNVEV (reference sequence). Deletions cut 2 bases from V and 1 base from J, with 5 bases between. The CDR3 sequence is 13 residues long. CDR3: CASSLGGNTEAFF. The DNA for the CDR3 is TGTGCCAGCAGTTTAGGAGGGAACACTGAAGCTTTCTTT.

This chain joins TRBV5-6 and TRBJ2-7, with D uncertain. The V gene's germline CDR1 is SGHDT and CDR2 YYEEEE. V dropped 7 bases and J dropped 4 bases, with 9 bases sitting between them. The CDR3 covers 11 residues. CDR3 nucleotides: TGTGCCAGCCGGTCCCTTTACGAGCAGTACTTC. It yields the protein CASRSLYEQYF.

V is TRBV7-2 and J is TRBJ2-1; D not resolved. There are 15 residues in the CDR3. The germline gives CDR1 SGHTA, CDR2 FQGNSA. Trimming took off 2 bases at V and 0 bases at J, with 8 bases between the two ends. This CDR3 is CASSLNLASYNEQFF. In DNA form, the CDR3 reads TGTGCCAGCAGCTTAAATCTGGCCTCCTACAATGAGCAGTTCTTC.

The chain has TRBV19 and TRBJ1-3; the match to TRBD1 covers 9 bases. After removal of 5 bases from V and 4 bases from J, the junction contained 9 bases not matched to a gene. The CDR3 sequence is 16 residues long. Germline V gene sequence: CDR1 LNHDA, CDR2 SQIVND (reference sequence). DNA of the CDR3: TGTGCCAGTAGTGCAATACAGGGGGCTTCCGGAAACACCATATATTTT. Its translation: CASSAIQGASGNTIYF.

The chain recombines TRBV27 with TRBJ2-7, with TRBD2 matching over 8 bases. The CDR3 consists of 13 residues. Germline CDR1 and CDR2: MNHEY and SMNVEV (reference sequence). Unmatched junction bases numbered 4, after V lost 5 bases and J lost 4 bases. CDR3 coding DNA: TGTGCCAGCAGTAGCGGGAGTGGTTACGAGCAGTACTTC. Its translation: CASSSGSGYEQYF.

The V and J genes are TRBV18 and TRBJ1-1; the D is unclear. There are 13 residues in the CDR3. Deletions cut 5 bases from V and 5 bases from J, with 12 bases between. From germline, CDR1 is KGHSH and CDR2 LQKENI. The CDR3 DNA reads as TGTGCCAGCTCAACGAGCGATGGGACTGAAGCTTTCTTT. It translates to CASSTSDGTEAFF. Together with reference TRBV18 and TRBJ1-1, the CDR3 gives the full variable domain: NAGVMQNPRHLVRRRGQEARLRCSPMKGHSHVYWYRQLPEEGLKFMVYLQKENIIDESGMPKERFSAEFPKEGPSILRIQQVVRGDSAAYFCASSTSDGTEAFFGQGTRLTVV.

The gene calls are TRBV12-2 and TRBJ2-3; the table assigns TRBD2, which was not confirmed against the DNA. TRBV12-2 is marked as a pseudogene. CDR3 length: 15 amino acids. CDR3 loop: CASRPSGTSTDTQYF. CDR3 in DNA: TGTGCAAGTCGCCCCAGCGGAACTAGCACAGATACGCAGTATTTT.

The rearrangement links TRBV30 to TRBJ2-3; TRBD2 matches 9 bases. Germline lookup yields CDR1 GTSNPN and CDR2 SVGIG (reference sequence). This CDR3 region has 14 residues. The CDR3 DNA sequence: TGTGCGTCCTTGTGGCGGGAGGGCCCAGATACGCAGTATTTT. Translating gives CASLWREGPDTQYF.

The chain combines TRBV30 with TRBJ1-1, with no clear D. Deletions cut 0 bases from V and 1 base from J, with 6 bases between. The CDR3 length is 13 residues. Germline assignment: CDR1 GTSNPN and CDR2 SVGIG (reference sequence). CDR3 sequence reads: CAWSVGGNTEAFF. The CDR3 DNA is TGTGCCTGGAGTGTAGGCGGGAACACTGAAGCTTTCTTT.

This chain's CDR3 is CASSQDVRGHEQFF. The DNA for the CDR3 is TGTGCCAGCAGCCAAGATGTCAGGGGCCATGAGCAGTTCTTC. This chain uses TRBV14 with TRBJ2-1, with D tentatively TRBD1 (6 bases). Germline CDR1 reads SGHDN; CDR2 reads FVKESK. The V gene lost 0 bases and the J gene lost 8 bases, with 11 bases spanning the gap. This CDR3 has 14 amino acids. The variable domain in full, completed from reference TRBV14 and TRBJ2-1, reads EAGVTQFPSHSVIEKGQTVTLRCDPISGHDNLYWYRRVMGKEIKFLLHFVKESKQDESGMPNNRFLAERTGGTYSTLKVQPAELEDSGVYFCASSQDVRGHEQFFGPGTRLTVL.

This sequence joins TRBV6-5 and TRBJ1-5; TRBD1 aligns across 9 bases. After removal of 6 bases from V and 4 bases from J, the junction contained 4 bases not matched to a gene. This CDR3 comprises 14 residues. Germline lookup yields CDR1 MNHEY and CDR2 SVGAGI. The CDR3 DNA follows: TGTGCCAGCAGAACCGGACAGGGGAATCAGCCCCAGCATTTT. Amino acid sequence: CASRTGQGNQPQHF.

The chain recombines TRBV6-5 with TRBJ2-2; 8 nucleotides match TRBD2. CDR1 is MNHEY, CDR2 SVGAGI, per germline. This CDR3 is built from 15 residues. V dropped 0 bases and J dropped 6; count of bases not matched to a gene: 3. CDR3 nucleotide sequence: TGTGCCAGCAGTTACTCGCGGGGGGCCTCCGGGGAGCTGTTTTTT. It encodes CASSYSRGASGELFF.

The chain has TRBV30 and TRBJ2-7; 8 bases are shared with TRBD1. Trimming cost V 1 base and J 3 bases; bases outside gene matches: 5. The CDR3 has 14 amino acids. Germline V lookup: CDR1 GTSNPN, CDR2 SVGIG (reference sequence). CDR3 in amino acids: CAWSGGQEYYEQYF. Here the CDR3 DNA reads TGTGCCTGGAGTGGGGGACAGGAGTACTACGAGCAGTACTTC. Filled out from reference TRBV30 and TRBJ2-7, the complete variable domain reads SQTIHQWPATLVQPVGSPLSLECTVEGTSNPNLYWYRQAAGRGLQLLFYSVGIGQISSEVPQNLSASRPQDRQFILSSKKLLLSDSGFYLCAWSGGQEYYEQYFGPGTRLTVT.

This chain uses TRBV30 with TRBJ1-2; 7 bases are a match to TRBD1. The V and J ends lost 7 bases and 4 bases, in that order; junction bases with no gene match: 9. The CDR3 consists of 13 residues. The germline CDR1 and CDR2 sequences are GTSNPN and SVGIG (reference sequence). CDR3 region: CASSGQVGYGYTF. CDR3 in DNA: TGTGCCTCATCCGGACAGGTGGGCTATGGCTACACCTTC.